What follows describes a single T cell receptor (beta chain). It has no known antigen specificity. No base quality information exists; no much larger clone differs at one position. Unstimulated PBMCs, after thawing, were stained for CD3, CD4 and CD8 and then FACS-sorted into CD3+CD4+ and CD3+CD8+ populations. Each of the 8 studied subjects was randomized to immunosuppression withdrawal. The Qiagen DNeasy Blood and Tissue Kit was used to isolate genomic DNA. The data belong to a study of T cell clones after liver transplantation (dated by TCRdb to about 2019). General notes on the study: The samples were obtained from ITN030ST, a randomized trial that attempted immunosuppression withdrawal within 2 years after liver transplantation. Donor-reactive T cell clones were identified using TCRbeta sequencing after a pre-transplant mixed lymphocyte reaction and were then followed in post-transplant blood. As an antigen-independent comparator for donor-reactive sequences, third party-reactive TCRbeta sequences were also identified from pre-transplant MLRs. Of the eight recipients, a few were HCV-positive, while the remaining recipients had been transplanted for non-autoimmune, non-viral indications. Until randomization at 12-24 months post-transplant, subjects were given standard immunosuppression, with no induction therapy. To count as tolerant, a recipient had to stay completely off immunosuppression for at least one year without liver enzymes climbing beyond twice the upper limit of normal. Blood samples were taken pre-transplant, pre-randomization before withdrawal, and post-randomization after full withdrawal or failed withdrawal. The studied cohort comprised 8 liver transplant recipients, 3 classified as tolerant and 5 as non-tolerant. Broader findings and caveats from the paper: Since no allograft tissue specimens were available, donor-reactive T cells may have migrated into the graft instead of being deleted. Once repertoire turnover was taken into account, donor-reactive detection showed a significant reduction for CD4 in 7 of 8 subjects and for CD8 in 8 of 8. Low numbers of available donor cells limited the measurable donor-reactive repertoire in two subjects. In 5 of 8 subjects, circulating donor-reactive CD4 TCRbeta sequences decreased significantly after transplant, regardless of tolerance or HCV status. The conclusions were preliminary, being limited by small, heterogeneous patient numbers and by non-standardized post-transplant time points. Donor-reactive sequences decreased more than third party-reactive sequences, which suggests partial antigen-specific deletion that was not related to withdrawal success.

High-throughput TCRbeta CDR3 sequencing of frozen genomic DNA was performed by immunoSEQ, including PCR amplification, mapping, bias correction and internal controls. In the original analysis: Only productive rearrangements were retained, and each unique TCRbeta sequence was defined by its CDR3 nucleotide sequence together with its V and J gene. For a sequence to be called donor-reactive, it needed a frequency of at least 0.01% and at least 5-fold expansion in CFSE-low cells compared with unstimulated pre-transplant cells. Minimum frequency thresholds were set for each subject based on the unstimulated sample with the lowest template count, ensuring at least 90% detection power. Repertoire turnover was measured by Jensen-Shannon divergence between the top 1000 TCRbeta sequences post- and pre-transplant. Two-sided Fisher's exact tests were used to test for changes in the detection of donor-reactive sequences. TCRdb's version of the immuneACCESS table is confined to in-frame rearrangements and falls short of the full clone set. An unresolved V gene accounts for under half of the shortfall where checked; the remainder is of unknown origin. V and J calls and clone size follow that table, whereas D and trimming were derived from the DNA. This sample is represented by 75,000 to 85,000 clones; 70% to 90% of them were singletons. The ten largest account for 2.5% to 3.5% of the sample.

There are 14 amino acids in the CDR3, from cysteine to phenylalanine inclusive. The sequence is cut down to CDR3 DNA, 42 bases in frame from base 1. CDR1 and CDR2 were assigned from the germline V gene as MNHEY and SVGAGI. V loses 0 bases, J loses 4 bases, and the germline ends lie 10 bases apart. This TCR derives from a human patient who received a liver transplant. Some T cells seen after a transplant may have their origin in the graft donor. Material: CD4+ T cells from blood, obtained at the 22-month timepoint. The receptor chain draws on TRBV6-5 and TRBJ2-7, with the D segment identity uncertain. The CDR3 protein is CASSYSKDAYEQYF. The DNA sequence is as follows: TGTGCCAGCAGTTACTCCAAGGACGCATACGAGCAGTACTTC.